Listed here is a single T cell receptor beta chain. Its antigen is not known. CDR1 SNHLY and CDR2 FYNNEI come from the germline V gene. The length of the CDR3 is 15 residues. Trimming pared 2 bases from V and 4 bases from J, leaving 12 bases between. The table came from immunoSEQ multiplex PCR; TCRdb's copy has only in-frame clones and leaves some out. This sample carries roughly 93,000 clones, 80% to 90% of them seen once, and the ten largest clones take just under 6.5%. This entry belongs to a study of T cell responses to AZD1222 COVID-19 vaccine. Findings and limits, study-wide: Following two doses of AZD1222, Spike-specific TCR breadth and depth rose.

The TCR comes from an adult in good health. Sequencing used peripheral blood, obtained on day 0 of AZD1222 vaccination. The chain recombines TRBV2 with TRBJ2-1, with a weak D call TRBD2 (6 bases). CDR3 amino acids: CASSETPGTYNEQFF. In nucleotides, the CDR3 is TGTGCCAGCAGTGAAACCCCCGGGACTTACAATGAGCAGTTCTTC. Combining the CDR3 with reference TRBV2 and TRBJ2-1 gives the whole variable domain EPEVTQTPSHQVTQMGQEVILRCVPISNHLYFYWYRQILGQKVEFLVSFYNNEISEKSEIFDDQFSVERPDGSNFTLKIRSTKLEDSAMYFCASSETPGTYNEQFFGPGTRLTVL.